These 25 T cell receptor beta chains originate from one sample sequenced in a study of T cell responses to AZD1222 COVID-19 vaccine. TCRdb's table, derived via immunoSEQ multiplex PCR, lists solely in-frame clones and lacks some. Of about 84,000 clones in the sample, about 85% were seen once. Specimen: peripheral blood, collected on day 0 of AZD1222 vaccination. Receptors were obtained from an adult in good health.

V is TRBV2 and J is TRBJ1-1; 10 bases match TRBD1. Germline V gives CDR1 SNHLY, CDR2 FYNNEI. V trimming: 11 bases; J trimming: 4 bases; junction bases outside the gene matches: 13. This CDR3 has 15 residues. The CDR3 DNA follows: TGTGCCTCCCGGGCGGAGCGGACAGGGGGCACTGAAGCTTTCTTT. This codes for CASRAERTGGTEAFF.

The CDR3 bases are TGCGCCAGCAGCATTCTGGGAGCGGGAGTTTCAGATACGCAGTATTTT. This gives the protein CASSILGAGVSDTQYF. The chain links TRBV5-1 to TRBJ2-3; 8 positions agree with TRBD2. The CDR3 is made up of 16 amino acids. Germline CDR1 is SGHRS and CDR2 is YFSETQ. After removal of 4 bases from V and 4 bases from J, the junction contained 11 bases not matched to a gene. The whole variable domain, filled in from reference TRBV5-1 and TRBJ2-3, reads KAGVTQTPRYLIKTRGQQVTLSCSPISGHRSVSWYQQTPGQGLQFLFEYFSETQRNKGNFPGRFSGRQFSNSRSEMNVSTLELGDSALYLCASSILGAGVSDTQYFGPGTRLTVL.

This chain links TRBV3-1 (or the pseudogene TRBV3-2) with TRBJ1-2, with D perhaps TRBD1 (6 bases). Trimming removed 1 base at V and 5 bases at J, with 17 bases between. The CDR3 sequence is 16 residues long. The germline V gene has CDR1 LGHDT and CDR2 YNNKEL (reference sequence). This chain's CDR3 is CASSQAPTGGAYGYTF. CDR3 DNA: TGTGCCAGCAGCCAAGCCCCGACAGGAGGGGCTTATGGCTACACCTTC.

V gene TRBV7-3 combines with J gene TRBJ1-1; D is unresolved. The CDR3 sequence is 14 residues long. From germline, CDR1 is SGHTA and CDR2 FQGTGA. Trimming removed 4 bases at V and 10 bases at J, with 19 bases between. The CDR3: CASSSSSTRGVAFF. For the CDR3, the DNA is TGTGCCAGCAGCTCGTCTTCTACCAGAGGCGTAGCTTTCTTT.

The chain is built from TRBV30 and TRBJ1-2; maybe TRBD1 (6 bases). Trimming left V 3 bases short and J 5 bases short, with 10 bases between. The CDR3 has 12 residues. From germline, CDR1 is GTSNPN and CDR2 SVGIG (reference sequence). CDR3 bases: TGTGCCTGGAGCTATAGGGGGTATGGCTACACCTTC. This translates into CAWSYRGYGYTF.

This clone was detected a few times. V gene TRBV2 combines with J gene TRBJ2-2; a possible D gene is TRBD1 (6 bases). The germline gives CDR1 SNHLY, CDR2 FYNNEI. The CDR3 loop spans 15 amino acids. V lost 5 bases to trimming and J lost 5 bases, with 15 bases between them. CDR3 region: CASSFGDKGTGELFF. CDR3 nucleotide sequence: TGTGCCAGCAGTTTTGGGGACAAGGGGACCGGGGAGCTGTTTTTT.

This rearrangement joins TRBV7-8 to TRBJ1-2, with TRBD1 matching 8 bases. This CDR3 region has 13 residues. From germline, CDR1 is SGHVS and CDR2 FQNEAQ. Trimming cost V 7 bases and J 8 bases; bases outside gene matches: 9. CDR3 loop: CASNTGQEAGYTF. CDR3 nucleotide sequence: TGTGCCAGCAATACGGGACAGGAGGCGGGCTACACCTTC.

Here the CDR3 DNA reads TGTGCCAGCAGCTTGGGCCAAGAGACCCAGTACTTC. Its protein product is CASSLGQETQYF. V and J are TRBV7-2 and TRBJ2-5, with unresolved D. The germline V gene encodes CDR1 SGHTA and CDR2 FQGNSA. V lost 3 bases and J 1 base, leaving 3 bases between the germline ends. This CDR3 region has 12 residues.

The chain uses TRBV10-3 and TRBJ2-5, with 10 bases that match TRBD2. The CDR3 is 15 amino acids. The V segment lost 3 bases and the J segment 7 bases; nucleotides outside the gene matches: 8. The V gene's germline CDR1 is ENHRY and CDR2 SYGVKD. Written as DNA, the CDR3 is TGTGCCATCAGTGATGGGGGAGCGGGGGGGACGACCCAGTACTTC. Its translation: CAISDGGAGGTTQYF.

This CDR3 reads CASSLQGGGRLNTEAFF. CDR3 bases: TGTGCCAGCAGCTTGCAGGGCGGGGGGCGACTGAACACTGAAGCTTTCTTT. The chain employs TRBV7-2 and TRBJ1-1; TRBD1 is a possible D gene (6 bases). The CDR3 is made up of 17 amino acids. V lost 3 bases and J lost 0, with 17 bases in between. Germline CDR1 reads SGHTA; CDR2 reads FQGNSA.

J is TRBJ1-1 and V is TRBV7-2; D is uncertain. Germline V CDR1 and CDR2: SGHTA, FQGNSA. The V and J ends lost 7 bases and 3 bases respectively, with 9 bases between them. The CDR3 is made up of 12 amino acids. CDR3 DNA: TGTGCCAGCAACCCCGGGCACACTGAAGCTTTCTTT. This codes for CASNPGHTEAFF.

DNA for the CDR3: TGTGCCAGCAGTTACCTAGGGAACACTGAAGCTTTCTTT. This sequence encodes CASSYLGNTEAFF. The J gene is TRBJ1-1, the V gene TRBV6-5; D is uncertain. With 2 bases removed from V and 1 base from J, the gap between germline ends came to 5 bases. Germline V lookup: CDR1 MNHEY, CDR2 SVGAGI. This CDR3 has 13 residues.

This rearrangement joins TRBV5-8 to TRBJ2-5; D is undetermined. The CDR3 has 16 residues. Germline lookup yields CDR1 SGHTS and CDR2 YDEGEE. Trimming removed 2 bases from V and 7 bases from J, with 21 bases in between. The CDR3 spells CASSFTAGGVWGTQYF. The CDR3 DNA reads TGTGCCAGCAGCTTCACAGCCGGCGGAGTATGGGGGACCCAGTACTTC.

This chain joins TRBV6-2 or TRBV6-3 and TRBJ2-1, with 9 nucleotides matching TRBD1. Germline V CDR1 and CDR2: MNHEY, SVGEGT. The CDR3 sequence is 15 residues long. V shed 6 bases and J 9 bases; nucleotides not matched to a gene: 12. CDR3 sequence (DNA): TGTGCCAGCAGACCTCCCCGGGACAGGGTCAGTGAGCAGTTCTTC. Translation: CASRPPRDRVSEQFF.

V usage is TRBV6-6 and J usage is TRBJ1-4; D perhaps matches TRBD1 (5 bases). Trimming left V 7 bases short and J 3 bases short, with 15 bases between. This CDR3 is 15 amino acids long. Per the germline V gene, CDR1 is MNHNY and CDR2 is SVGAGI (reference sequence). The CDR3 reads CASISGQGSNEKLFF. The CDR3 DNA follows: TGTGCCAGCATCAGCGGGCAGGGATCTAATGAAAAACTGTTTTTT.

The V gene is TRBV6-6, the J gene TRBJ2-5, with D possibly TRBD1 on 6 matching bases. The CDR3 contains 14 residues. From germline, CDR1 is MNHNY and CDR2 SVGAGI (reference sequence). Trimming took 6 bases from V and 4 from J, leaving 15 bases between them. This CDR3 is CASRGNGQSETQYF. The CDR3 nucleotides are TGTGCCAGCAGGGGAAACGGACAGTCAGAGACCCAGTACTTC.

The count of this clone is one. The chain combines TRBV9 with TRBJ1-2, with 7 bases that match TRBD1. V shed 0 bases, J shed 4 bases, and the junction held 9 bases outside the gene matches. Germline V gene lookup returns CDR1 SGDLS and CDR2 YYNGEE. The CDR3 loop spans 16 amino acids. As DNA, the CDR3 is TGTGCCAGCAGCGTAGACTCCCAGGGGGTGTTCTATGGCTACACCTTC. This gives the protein CASSVDSQGVFYGYTF.

The CDR3 region is CASRGTGANEQFF. CDR3 in DNA: TGTGCCAGTAGGGGGACAGGGGCAAATGAGCAGTTCTTC. This sequence joins TRBV19 and TRBJ2-1; 10 bases line up with TRBD1. CDR1 is LNHDA, CDR2 SQIVND, per germline (reference sequence). The CDR3 has 13 amino acids. After removal of 6 bases from V and 7 bases from J, the junction contained 3 bases not matched to a gene. Filled out from reference TRBV19 and TRBJ2-1, the complete variable domain reads DGGITQSPKYLFRKEGQNVTLSCEQNLNHDAMYWYRQDPGQGLRLIYYSQIVNDFQKGDIAEGYSVSREKKESFPLTVTSAQKNPTAFYLCASRGTGANEQFFGPGTRLTVL.

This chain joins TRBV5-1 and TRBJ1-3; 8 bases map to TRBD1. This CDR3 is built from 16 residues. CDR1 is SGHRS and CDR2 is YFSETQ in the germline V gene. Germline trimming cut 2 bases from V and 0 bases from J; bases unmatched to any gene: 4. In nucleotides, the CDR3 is TGCGCCAGCAGCTTAGACAGGGGAAACTCTGGAAACACCATATATTTT. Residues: CASSLDRGNSGNTIYF. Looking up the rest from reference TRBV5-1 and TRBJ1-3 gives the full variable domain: KAGVTQTPRYLIKTRGQQVTLSCSPISGHRSVSWYQQTPGQGLQFLFEYFSETQRNKGNFPGRFSGRQFSNSRSEMNVSTLELGDSALYLCASSLDRGNSGNTIYFGEGSWLTVV.

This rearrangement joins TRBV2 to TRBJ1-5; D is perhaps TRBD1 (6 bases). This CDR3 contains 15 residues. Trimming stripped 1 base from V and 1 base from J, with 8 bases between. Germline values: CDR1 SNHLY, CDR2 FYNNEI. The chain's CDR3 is CASSEGTVSNQPQHF. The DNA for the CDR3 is TGTGCCAGCAGTGAAGGGACAGTCAGCAATCAGCCCCAGCATTTT.

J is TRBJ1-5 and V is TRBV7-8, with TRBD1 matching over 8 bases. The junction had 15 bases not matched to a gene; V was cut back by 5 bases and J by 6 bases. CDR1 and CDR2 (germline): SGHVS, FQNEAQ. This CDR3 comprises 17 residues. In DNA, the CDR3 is TGTGCCAGCAGCCAAGACAGGGGAATCGGGCTTGCTCAGCCCCAGCATTTT. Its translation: CASSQDRGIGLAQPQHF.

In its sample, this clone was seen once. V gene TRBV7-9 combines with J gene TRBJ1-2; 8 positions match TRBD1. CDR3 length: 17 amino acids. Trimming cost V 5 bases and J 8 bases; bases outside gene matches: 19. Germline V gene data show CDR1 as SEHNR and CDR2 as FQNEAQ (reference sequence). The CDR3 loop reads CASSLRERGQGRGGYTF. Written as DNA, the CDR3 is TGTGCCAGCAGCCTGAGGGAGCGTGGACAGGGAAGAGGCGGCTACACCTTC.

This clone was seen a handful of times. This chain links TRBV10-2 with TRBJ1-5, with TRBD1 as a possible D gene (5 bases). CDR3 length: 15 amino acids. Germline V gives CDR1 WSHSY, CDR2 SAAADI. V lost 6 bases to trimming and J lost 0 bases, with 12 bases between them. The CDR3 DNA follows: TGCGCCAGCAGCGATTGGGGGGTTAGCAATCAGCCCCAGCATTTT. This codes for CASSDWGVSNQPQHF.

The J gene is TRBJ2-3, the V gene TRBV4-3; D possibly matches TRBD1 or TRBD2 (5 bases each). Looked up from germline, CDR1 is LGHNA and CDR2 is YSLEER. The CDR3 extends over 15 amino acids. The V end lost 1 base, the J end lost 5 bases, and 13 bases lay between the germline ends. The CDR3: CASSQGGTFEDTQYF. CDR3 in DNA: TGCGCCAGCAGCCAAGGGGGGACGTTTGAAGATACGCAGTATTTT.

CDR3 DNA sequence: TGCAGCGTTGTCGGACCGCAGGACACCGGGGAGCTGTTTTTT. Protein: CSVVGPQDTGELFF. The chain uses TRBV29-1 and TRBJ2-2; D is uncertain. The germline V gene has CDR1 SQVTM and CDR2 ANQGSEA. This CDR3 has 14 amino acids. V was cut by 4 bases and J by 3 bases, with 12 bases left in between.